This TCR beta chain came from a study of T cell responses to AZD1222 COVID-19 vaccine. The wider study: Second-dose recipients at about 4 or about 12 weeks were treated as one pooled group. Study findings and constraints: Spike regions recognized by vaccine-associated CD4 TCRs spanned the protein, led by 160-218 and 743-854. The study identified only six AZD1222 recipients as seropositive at baseline. The study found Spike-specific TCR breadth and depth rose after two AZD1222 doses.

Comment on this clone: The antigen is undetermined.

Trimming took 5 bases from V and 4 from J, leaving 8 bases between them. The CDR3 runs 12 residues. Sequencing was performed with immunoSEQ multiplex PCR; in TCRdb, only in-frame clones are kept and a portion is missing. There are 100,000 to 150,000 clones in the sample; about nine tenths occur only once, and approximately 1.4% lies in the top ten. The receptor's source is an adult in good health. The chain is built from TRBV12-3 or TRBV12-4 and TRBJ2-5; D is undetermined. Sequenced material: peripheral blood, taken on day 0 of AZD1222 vaccination. This CDR3 reads CASSPFTETQYF. The CDR3 DNA reads as TGTGCCAGCAGTCCGTTCACAGAGACCCAGTACTTC.